Listed below are T cell receptor beta chains from one sample, sequenced in a study of graft-versus-host responses after intestinal transplantation. Assay: immunoSEQ multiplex PCR; the TCRdb copy retains only in-frame clones and omits some. Among some 20,000 clones listed, roughly 72% were seen once. The input for sequencing was ileum tissue, taken around 20 days after intestinal transplant. The receptors were gathered from a human patient who received an intestinal transplant, so some T cells may come from the graft donor. Each CDR3 is given with its conserved first and last residue. The D gene is left open where the match is weak. Size values are once, few and many counts, or a class for expanded clones, and some rows have none.

CDR3 DNA: TGTGCCAGCAGCTTGGCCGGGGCGGGGTACGAGCAGTACTTC
CDR3 protein: CASSLAGAGYEQYF
clone size: once
V gene: TRBV5-6
D gene: NA
J gene: TRBJ2-7

CDR3 DNA: TGCAGCGTTGAACAGGGCGCCTACGAGCAGTACTTC
CDR3 protein: CSVEQGAYEQYF
clone size: NA
V gene: TRBV29-1
D gene: NA
J gene: TRBJ2-7

CDR3 DNA: TGTGCCAGCCGGTCTAGTTGGGGGGGAGTAGCTTTCTTT
CDR3 protein: CASRSSWGGVAFF
clone size: NA
V gene: TRBV6-1
D gene: NA
J gene: TRBJ1-1

CDR3 DNA: TGTGCCAGCAGCTTAGATGGGGGGTCCAATGAAAAACTGTTTTTT
CDR3 protein: CASSLDGGSNEKLFF
clone size: NA
V gene: TRBV11-2
D gene: NA
J gene: TRBJ1-4

CDR3 DNA: TGTGCCAGCAGCGATGGGGAGGACAATCAGCCCCAGCATTTT
CDR3 protein: CASSDGEDNQPQHF
clone size: NA
V gene: TRBV9
D gene: NA
J gene: TRBJ1-5

CDR3 DNA: TGTGCCAGCAGCTTAGGGTTCGGGGAGGAACCTACCTACGAGCAGTACTTC
CDR3 protein: CASSLGFGEEPTYEQYF
clone size: NA
V gene: TRBV11-1
D gene: NA
J gene: TRBJ2-7

CDR3 DNA: TGTGCCAGCAGTTCCCAGAACACCGGGGAGCTGTTTTTT
CDR3 protein: CASSSQNTGELFF
clone size: NA
V gene: TRBV6-5
D gene: NA
J gene: TRBJ2-2

CDR3 DNA: TGTGCCAGCAGCCTTTTACCGGGGGAAGCTTTCTTT
CDR3 protein: CASSLLPGEAFF
clone size: few
V gene: TRBV5-6
D gene: NA
J gene: TRBJ1-1

CDR3 DNA: TGTGCCAGCAGCCCAGGGGCTAGCGGGGTCTCCTACGAGCAGTACTTC
CDR3 protein: CASSPGASGVSYEQYF
clone size: NA
V gene: TRBV9
D gene: TRBD2
J gene: TRBJ2-7

CDR3 DNA: TGCGCCAGCTGGGGGGCCGGGGAGCTGTTTTTT
CDR3 protein: CASWGAGELFF
clone size: few
V gene: TRBV5-1
D gene: NA
J gene: TRBJ2-2

CDR3 DNA: TGTGCCAGCAGTTCGCTAGGGGAAAACTACGAGCAGTACTTC
CDR3 protein: CASSSLGENYEQYF
clone size: few
V gene: TRBV27
D gene: NA
J gene: TRBJ2-7

CDR3 DNA: TGTGCCAGCAGCCCGAGGGACAGGGACTCCTACGAGCAGTACTTC
CDR3 protein: CASSPRDRDSYEQYF
clone size: NA
V gene: TRBV7-9
D gene: TRBD1
J gene: TRBJ2-7

CDR3 DNA: TGTGCCAGCAGCCCACTCCCAGGGGACACTGAAGCTTTCTTT
CDR3 protein: CASSPLPGDTEAFF
clone size: NA
V gene: TRBV7-9
D gene: NA
J gene: TRBJ1-1

CDR3 DNA: TGTGCTAGTGGGCGGGACAGTGCCATCTTGAACACCGGGGAGCTGTTTTTT
CDR3 protein: CASGRDSAILNTGELFF
clone size: few
V gene: TRBV12-5
D gene: NA
J gene: TRBJ2-2

CDR3 DNA: TGTGCCAGCAGGGGGACAGGGGCGTACGAGCAGTACTTC
CDR3 protein: CASRGTGAYEQYF
clone size: NA
V gene: TRBV28
D gene: TRBD1
J gene: TRBJ2-7

CDR3 DNA: TGCAGCGTTGAGCCCAGGGTGGACGGCTACACCTTC
CDR3 protein: CSVEPRVDGYTF
clone size: NA
V gene: TRBV29-1
D gene: NA
J gene: TRBJ1-2

CDR3 DNA: TGTGCCAGCAGCTCCTGGCGGGGACTAGCGGGATTCTCCTACGAGCAGTACTTC
CDR3 protein: CASSSWRGLAGFSYEQYF
clone size: NA
V gene: TRBV7-6
D gene: TRBD2
J gene: TRBJ2-7

CDR3 DNA: TGCGCCAGCAGCCAAGGCAACCGGGGGAGCACAGATACGCAGTATTTT
CDR3 protein: CASSQGNRGSTDTQYF
clone size: once
V gene: TRBV4-3
D gene: NA
J gene: TRBJ2-3

CDR3 DNA: TGTGCCAGCAGCTTCGCCGGGACAGGGGGCCCCGGGGAGCTGTTTTTT
CDR3 protein: CASSFAGTGGPGELFF
clone size: NA
V gene: TRBV7-2
D gene: TRBD1
J gene: TRBJ2-2

CDR3 DNA: TGTGCCAGCAGCGCACCCGACAGGGACCTTCACGGCACCGGGGAGCTGTTTTTT
CDR3 protein: CASSAPDRDLHGTGELFF
clone size: once
V gene: TRBV5-4
D gene: TRBD1
J gene: TRBJ2-2

CDR3 DNA: TGCGCCAGCAGCCCTAACAGTGGACTAGCCGGGTCTTATCGTGAGCAGTTCTTC
CDR3 protein: CASSPNSGLAGSYREQFF
clone size: NA
V gene: TRBV4-1
D gene: TRBD2
J gene: TRBJ2-1

CDR3 DNA: TGTGCCAGCAGCTCCGACAGGGGGCCCTATGGCTACACCTTC
CDR3 protein: CASSSDRGPYGYTF
clone size: NA
V gene: TRBV7-2
D gene: TRBD1
J gene: TRBJ1-2

CDR3 DNA: TGTGCCAGCAGTGACCCCCGAGGGGGGAACACTGAAGCTTTCTTT
CDR3 protein: CASSDPRGGNTEAFF
clone size: few
V gene: TRBV2
D gene: NA
J gene: TRBJ1-1

CDR3 DNA: TGTGCCAGCACCCCCCCGTACCGGTTCGGCTATGGCTACACCTTC
CDR3 protein: CASTPPYRFGYGYTF
clone size: NA
V gene: TRBV6-6
D gene: NA
J gene: TRBJ1-2

CDR3 DNA: TGCGCCAGCAGCTTTAACAGGTTGAACACTGAAGCTTTCTTT
CDR3 protein: CASSFNRLNTEAFF
clone size: NA
V gene: TRBV5-1
D gene: NA
J gene: TRBJ1-1

CDR3 DNA: TGTGCCAGCAGCCTACAGGGAGTTTCCTACGAGCAGTACTTC
CDR3 protein: CASSLQGVSYEQYF
clone size: NA
V gene: TRBV27
D gene: NA
J gene: TRBJ2-7

CDR3 DNA: TGTGCCAGCAGCCGGGGAGGACGGACTGAAGCTTTCTTT
CDR3 protein: CASSRGGRTEAFF
clone size: NA
V gene: TRBV27
D gene: NA
J gene: TRBJ1-1

CDR3 DNA: TGCAGCGTTGATTCGGGAGAGATCTACAATGAGCAGTTCTTC
CDR3 protein: CSVDSGEIYNEQFF
clone size: NA
V gene: TRBV29-1
D gene: NA
J gene: TRBJ2-1

CDR3 DNA: TGCGCCAGCAGTGTTAGAGGGAACTATGGCTACACCTTC
CDR3 protein: CASSVRGNYGYTF
clone size: NA
V gene: TRBV10-2
D gene: NA
J gene: TRBJ1-2

CDR3 DNA: TGTGCCAGCAGCGTAGTAGGGGGACAGGGGACAGATACGCAGTATTTT
CDR3 protein: CASSVVGGQGTDTQYF
clone size: NA
V gene: TRBV9
D gene: TRBD1
J gene: TRBJ2-3

CDR3 DNA: TGTGCCAGCAGCGGTCGGGGGTATCAGCCCCAGCATTTT
CDR3 protein: CASSGRGYQPQHF
clone size: NA
V gene: TRBV6-6
D gene: NA
J gene: TRBJ1-5

CDR3 DNA: TGTGCCAGCAGCTACGGGACACTTGAAGCTTTCTTT
CDR3 protein: CASSYGTLEAFF
clone size: NA
V gene: TRBV7-2
D gene: NA
J gene: TRBJ1-1

CDR3 DNA: TGTGCCAGCTCACACGGACTAGCGGGAGCGGAGACCCAGTACTTC
CDR3 protein: CASSHGLAGAETQYF
clone size: once
V gene: TRBV18
D gene: TRBD2
J gene: TRBJ2-5

CDR3 DNA: TGTGCCAGCAGAGGCGGACAGGCGAGGAACAATGAGCAGTTCTTC
CDR3 protein: CASRGGQARNNEQFF
clone size: NA
V gene: TRBV6-1
D gene: TRBD1
J gene: TRBJ2-1

CDR3 DNA: TGTGCCAGCAGCTTGGGGACAGACTATGGCTACACCTTC
CDR3 protein: CASSLGTDYGYTF
clone size: NA
V gene: TRBV5-6
D gene: NA
J gene: TRBJ1-2

CDR3 DNA: TGTGCCAGCAGTTACGGGGAGTCCGGCGAGCAGTACTTC
CDR3 protein: CASSYGESGEQYF
clone size: NA
V gene: TRBV6-5
D gene: NA
J gene: TRBJ2-7

CDR3 DNA: TGTGCCAGTACCATCGGGACAGACTCCTACAATGAGCAGTTCTTC
CDR3 protein: CASTIGTDSYNEQFF
clone size: once
V gene: TRBV19
D gene: TRBD1
J gene: TRBJ2-1

CDR3 DNA: TGCAGCGTTCTAGCGGATGAGCAGTTCTTC
CDR3 protein: CSVLADEQFF
clone size: NA
V gene: TRBV29-1
D gene: TRBD2
J gene: TRBJ2-1

CDR3 DNA: TGTGCCAGCAGCTCGAGGAGGGTGAACACTGAAGCTTTCTTT
CDR3 protein: CASSSRRVNTEAFF
clone size: NA
V gene: TRBV11-2
D gene: NA
J gene: TRBJ1-1

CDR3 DNA: TGCGCCAGCAGCCAAGGATTCCCCGGGACACAAATCTACGAGCAGTACTTC
CDR3 protein: CASSQGFPGTQIYEQYF
clone size: NA
V gene: TRBV4-1
D gene: NA
J gene: TRBJ2-7

CDR3 DNA: TGCGCCAGCAATGAGCCAGGGTGGGAGGGCTATGGCTACACCTTC
CDR3 protein: CASNEPGWEGYGYTF
clone size: NA
V gene: TRBV10-2
D gene: NA
J gene: TRBJ1-2

CDR3 DNA: TGTGCCAGCAGCCCTTTCGGACAGTGGGGCTACACCTTC
CDR3 protein: CASSPFGQWGYTF
clone size: NA
V gene: TRBV9
D gene: NA
J gene: TRBJ1-2

CDR3 DNA: TGTGCCAGCAGCTTGGCTGAGAACACTGAAGCTTTCTTT
CDR3 protein: CASSLAENTEAFF
clone size: NA
V gene: TRBV7-6
D gene: NA
J gene: TRBJ1-1

CDR3 DNA: TGCGCGACGATGAAGGACAGCTATGGCTACACCTTC
CDR3 protein: CATMKDSYGYTF
clone size: few
V gene: TRBV10-2
D gene: NA
J gene: TRBJ1-2

CDR3 DNA: TGTGCCAGCAGCGATTCAACAGGGGGCGATTCGTTTGGCTACACCTTC
CDR3 protein: CASSDSTGGDSFGYTF
clone size: NA
V gene: TRBV6-4
D gene: TRBD1
J gene: TRBJ1-2